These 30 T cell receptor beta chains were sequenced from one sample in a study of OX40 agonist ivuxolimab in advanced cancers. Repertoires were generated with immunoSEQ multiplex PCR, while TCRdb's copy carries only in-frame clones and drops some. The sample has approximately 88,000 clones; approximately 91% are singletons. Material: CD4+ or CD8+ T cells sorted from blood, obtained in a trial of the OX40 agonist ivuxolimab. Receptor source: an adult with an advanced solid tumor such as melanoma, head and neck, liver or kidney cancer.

CDR3 sequence (DNA): TGCGCCAGCAGCACTAGGGACGGGATGAACACTGAAGCTTTCTTT. Protein product: CASSTRDGMNTEAFF. This chain connects TRBV5-1 to TRBJ1-1, with a possible D match to TRBD1 (5 bases). The V gene's germline CDR1 is SGHRS and CDR2 YFSETQ. The CDR3 consists of 15 residues. V lost 4 bases, J lost 0 bases, and 13 bases lay in between.

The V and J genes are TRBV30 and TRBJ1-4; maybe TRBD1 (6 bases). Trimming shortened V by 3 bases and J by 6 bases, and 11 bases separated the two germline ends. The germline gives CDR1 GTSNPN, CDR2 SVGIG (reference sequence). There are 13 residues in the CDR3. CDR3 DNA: TGTGCCTGGAGAAGGGGGGCCCATGAAAAACTGTTTTTT. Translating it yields CAWRRGAHEKLFF.

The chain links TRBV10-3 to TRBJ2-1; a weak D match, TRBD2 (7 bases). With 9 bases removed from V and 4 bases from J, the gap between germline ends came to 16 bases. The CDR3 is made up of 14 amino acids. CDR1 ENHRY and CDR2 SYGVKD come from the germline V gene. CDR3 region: CAMEGGGEYNEQFF. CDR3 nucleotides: TGTGCCATGGAGGGGGGGGGAGAATACAATGAGCAGTTCTTC.

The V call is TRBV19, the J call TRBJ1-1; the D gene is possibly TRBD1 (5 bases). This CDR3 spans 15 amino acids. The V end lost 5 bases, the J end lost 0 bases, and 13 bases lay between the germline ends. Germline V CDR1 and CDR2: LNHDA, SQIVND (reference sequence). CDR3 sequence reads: CASSLRQILNTEAFF. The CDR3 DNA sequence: TGTGCCAGTAGTTTACGACAGATCCTGAACACTGAAGCTTTCTTT.

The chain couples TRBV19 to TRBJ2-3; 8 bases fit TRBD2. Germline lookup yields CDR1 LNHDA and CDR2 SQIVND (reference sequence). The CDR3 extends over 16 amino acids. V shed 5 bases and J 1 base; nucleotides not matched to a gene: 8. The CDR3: CASSFQAGEGTDTQYF. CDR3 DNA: TGTGCCAGTAGTTTCCAAGCGGGAGAGGGCACAGATACGCAGTATTTT.

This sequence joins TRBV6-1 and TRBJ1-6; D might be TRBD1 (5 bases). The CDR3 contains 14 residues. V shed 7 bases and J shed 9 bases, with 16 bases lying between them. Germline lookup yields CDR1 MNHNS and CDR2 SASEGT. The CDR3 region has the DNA TGTGCCAGCAATTTACGAGGGGTTTTTTCACCCCTCCACTTT. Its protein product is CASNLRGVFSPLHF.

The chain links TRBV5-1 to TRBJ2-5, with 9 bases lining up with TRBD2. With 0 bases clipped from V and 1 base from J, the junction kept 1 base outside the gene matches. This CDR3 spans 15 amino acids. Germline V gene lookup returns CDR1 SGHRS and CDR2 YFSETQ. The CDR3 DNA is TGCGCCAGCAGCTTGGGACTAGCGGTCCAAGAGACCCAGTACTTC. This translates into CASSLGLAVQETQYF. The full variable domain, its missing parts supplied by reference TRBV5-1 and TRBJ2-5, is KAGVTQTPRYLIKTRGQQVTLSCSPISGHRSVSWYQQTPGQGLQFLFEYFSETQRNKGNFPGRFSGRQFSNSRSEMNVSTLELGDSALYLCASSLGLAVQETQYFGPGTRLLVL.

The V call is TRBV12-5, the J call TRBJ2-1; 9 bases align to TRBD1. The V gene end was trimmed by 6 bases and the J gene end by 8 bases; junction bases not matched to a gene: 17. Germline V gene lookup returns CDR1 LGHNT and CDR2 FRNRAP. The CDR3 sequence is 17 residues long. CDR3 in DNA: TGTGCTAGTGGCAAGGACAGGGGAGGCACTATCTGGTATGAGCAGTTCTTC. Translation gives CASGKDRGGTIWYEQFF.

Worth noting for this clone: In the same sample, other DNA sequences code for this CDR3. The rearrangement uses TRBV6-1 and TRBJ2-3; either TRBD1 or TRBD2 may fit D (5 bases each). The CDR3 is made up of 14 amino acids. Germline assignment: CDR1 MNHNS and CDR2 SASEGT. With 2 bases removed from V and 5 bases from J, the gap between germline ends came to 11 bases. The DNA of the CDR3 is TGTGCCAGCAGTGAAAGCAGGGCGGGAGATACGCAGTATTTT. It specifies CASSESRAGDTQYF.

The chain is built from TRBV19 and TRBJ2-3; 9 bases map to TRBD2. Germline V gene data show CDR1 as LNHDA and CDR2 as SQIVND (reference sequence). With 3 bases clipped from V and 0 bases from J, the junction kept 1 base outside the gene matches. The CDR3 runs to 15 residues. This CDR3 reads CASSIGTSSTDTQYF. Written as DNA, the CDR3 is TGTGCCAGTAGTATCGGGACTAGCAGCACAGATACGCAGTATTTT.

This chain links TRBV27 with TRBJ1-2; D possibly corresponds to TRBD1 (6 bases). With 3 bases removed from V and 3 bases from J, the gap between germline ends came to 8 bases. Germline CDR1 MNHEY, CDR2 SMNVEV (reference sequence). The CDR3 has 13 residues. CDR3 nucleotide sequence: TGTGCCAGCAGTTTGCAGGGGCACTATGGCTACACCTTC. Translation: CASSLQGHYGYTF.

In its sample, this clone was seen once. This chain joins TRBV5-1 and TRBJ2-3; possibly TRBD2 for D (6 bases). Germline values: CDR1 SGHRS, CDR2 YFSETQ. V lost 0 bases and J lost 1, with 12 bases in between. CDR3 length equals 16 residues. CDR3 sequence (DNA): TGCGCCAGCAGCTTGGTGGCGGGACGGGGCACAGATACGCAGTATTTT. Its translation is CASSLVAGRGTDTQYF.

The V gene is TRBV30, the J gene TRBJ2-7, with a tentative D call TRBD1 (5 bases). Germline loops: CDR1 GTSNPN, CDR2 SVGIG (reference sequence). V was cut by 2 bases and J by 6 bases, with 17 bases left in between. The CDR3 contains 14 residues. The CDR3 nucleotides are TGTGCCTGGAGTACCTTGGGCAGTGGGGCCGAGCAGTACTTC. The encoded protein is CAWSTLGSGAEQYF. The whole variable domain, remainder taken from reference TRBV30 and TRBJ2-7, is SQTIHQWPATLVQPVGSPLSLECTVEGTSNPNLYWYRQAAGRGLQLLFYSVGIGQISSEVPQNLSASRPQDRQFILSSKKLLLSDSGFYLCAWSTLGSGAEQYFGPGTRLTVT.

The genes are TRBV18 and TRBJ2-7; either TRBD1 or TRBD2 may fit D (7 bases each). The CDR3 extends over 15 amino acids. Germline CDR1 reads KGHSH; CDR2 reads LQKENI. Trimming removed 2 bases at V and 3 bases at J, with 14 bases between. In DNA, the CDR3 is TGTGCCAGCTCACCATCGGCAGGGGGGGGCTACGAGCAGTACTTC. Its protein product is CASSPSAGGGYEQYF.

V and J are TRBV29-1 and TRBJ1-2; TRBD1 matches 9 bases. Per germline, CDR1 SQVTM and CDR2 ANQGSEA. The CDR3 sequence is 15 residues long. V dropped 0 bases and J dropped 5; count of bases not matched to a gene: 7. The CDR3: CSVEDRDRARYGYTF. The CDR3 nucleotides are TGCAGCGTTGAAGATAGGGACAGGGCCCGGTATGGCTACACCTTC.

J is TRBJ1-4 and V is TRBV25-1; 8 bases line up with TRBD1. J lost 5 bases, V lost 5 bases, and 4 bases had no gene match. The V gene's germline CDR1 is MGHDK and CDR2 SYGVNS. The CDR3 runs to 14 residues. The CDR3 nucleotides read TGTGCCAGCAGTAATCACAGGGGGAATGAAAAACTGTTTTTT. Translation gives CASSNHRGNEKLFF.

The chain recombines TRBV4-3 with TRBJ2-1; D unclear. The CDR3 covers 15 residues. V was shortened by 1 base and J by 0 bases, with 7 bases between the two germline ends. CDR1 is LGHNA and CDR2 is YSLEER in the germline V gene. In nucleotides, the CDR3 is TGCGCCAGCAGCCAAGGGGCAGTCTCCTACAATGAGCAGTTCTTC. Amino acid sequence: CASSQGAVSYNEQFF.

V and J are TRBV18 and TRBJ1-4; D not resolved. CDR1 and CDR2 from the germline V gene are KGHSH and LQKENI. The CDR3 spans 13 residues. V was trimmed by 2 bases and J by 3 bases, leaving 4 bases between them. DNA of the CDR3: TGTGCCAGCTCACCAGGGGCTAATGAAAAACTGTTTTTT. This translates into CASSPGANEKLFF.

The CDR3 loop is CASSYLGEQFF. DNA for the CDR3: TGTGCCAGCAGCTACCTGGGGGAGCAGTTCTTC. V is TRBV6-1 and J is TRBJ2-1; D gene ambiguous. Germline CDR1 is MNHNS and CDR2 is SASEGT. The CDR3 extends over 11 amino acids. The V end was cut by 6 bases, the J end by 10 bases, with 10 bases between.

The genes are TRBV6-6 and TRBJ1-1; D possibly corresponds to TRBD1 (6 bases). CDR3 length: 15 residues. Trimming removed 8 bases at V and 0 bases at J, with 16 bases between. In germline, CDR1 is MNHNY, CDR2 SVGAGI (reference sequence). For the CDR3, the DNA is TGTGCCAGCGGGGAAAGGGGGAGGATGAACACTGAAGCTTTCTTT. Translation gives CASGERGRMNTEAFF.

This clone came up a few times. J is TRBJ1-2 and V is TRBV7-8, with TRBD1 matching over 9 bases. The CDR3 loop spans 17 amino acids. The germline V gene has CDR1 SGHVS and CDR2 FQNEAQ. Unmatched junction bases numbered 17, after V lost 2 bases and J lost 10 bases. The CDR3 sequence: CASSLRAPGQGSPSYTF. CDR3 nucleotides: TGTGCCAGCAGCTTAAGGGCTCCGGGACAGGGCTCCCCTTCCTACACCTTC.

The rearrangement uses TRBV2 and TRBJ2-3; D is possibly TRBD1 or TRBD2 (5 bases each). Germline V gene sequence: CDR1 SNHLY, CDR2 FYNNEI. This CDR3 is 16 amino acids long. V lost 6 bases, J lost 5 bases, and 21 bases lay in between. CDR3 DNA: TGTGCCAGCAGCCCCGCCCTCGGGGCACAACAAGATACGCAGTATTTT. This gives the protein CASSPALGAQQDTQYF.

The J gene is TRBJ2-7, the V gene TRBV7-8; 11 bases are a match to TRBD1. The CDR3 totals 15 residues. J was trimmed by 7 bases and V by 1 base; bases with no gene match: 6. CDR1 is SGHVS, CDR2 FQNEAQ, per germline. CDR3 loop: CASSLVGQGVWEQYF. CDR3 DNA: TGTGCCAGCAGCTTAGTGGGACAGGGGGTATGGGAGCAGTACTTC.

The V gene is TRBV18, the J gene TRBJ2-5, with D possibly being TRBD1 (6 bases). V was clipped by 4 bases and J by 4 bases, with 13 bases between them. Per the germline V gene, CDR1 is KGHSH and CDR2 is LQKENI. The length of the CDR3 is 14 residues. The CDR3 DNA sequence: TGTGCCAGCTCACTCGGACAGCTACGAGAGACCCAGTACTTC. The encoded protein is CASSLGQLRETQYF.

The CDR3 DNA reads TGCGCCAGCAGTGAGCTAAGGGGAACAGGGGCAAACGAGCAGTACTTC. This gives the protein CASSELRGTGANEQYF. The V and J genes are TRBV10-2 and TRBJ2-5, with TRBD1 matching over 7 bases. The last part of the DNA fits TRBJ2-7 better; the J call may be wrong. CDR1 is WSHSY and CDR2 is SAAADI in the germline V gene. The CDR3 covers 16 residues.

The CDR3 DNA is TGTGCCAGCAGCGTCCGGGACAGGGAAGGCTACACCTTC. Its translation: CASSVRDREGYTF. The rearrangement uses TRBV9 and TRBJ1-2, with 9 bases aligning to TRBD1. The CDR3 consists of 13 residues. Germline CDR1 SGDLS, CDR2 YYNGEE. The V segment lost 2 bases and the J segment 8 bases; nucleotides outside the gene matches: 4.

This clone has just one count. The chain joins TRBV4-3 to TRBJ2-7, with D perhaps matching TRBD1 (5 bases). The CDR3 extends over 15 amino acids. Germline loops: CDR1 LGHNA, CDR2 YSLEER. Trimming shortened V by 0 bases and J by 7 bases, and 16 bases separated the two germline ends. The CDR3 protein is CASSQDQVREREQYF. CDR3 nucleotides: TGCGCCAGCAGCCAAGATCAGGTCAGGGAAAGGGAGCAGTACTTC.

CDR3 sequence reads: CASSQGGWYTEAFF. CDR3 DNA: TGTGCCAGCAGCCAAGGAGGGTGGTACACTGAAGCTTTCTTT. The chain carries TRBV14 and TRBJ1-1, with D uncertain. V was trimmed by 1 base and J by 3 bases, leaving 9 bases between them. This CDR3 has 14 residues. Germline V gene lookup returns CDR1 SGHDN and CDR2 FVKESK.

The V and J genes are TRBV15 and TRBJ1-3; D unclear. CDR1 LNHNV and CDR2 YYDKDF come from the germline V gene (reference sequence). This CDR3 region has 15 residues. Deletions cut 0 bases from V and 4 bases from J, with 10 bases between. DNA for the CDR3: TGTGCCACCAGCAGAGATTTAACCCAAGGAAACACCATATATTTT. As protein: CATSRDLTQGNTIYF.

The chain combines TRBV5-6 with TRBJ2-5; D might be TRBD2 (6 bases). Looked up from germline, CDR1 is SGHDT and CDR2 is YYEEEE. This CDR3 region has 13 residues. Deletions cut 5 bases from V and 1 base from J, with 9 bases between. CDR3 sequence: CASRGDFQETQYF. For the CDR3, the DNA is TGTGCCAGCAGGGGGGACTTCCAAGAGACCCAGTACTTC.